This entry describes one T cell receptor (beta chain). Its antigen remains unknown. 60 Vbeta and 13 Jbeta primers were used in PCR. Assay: immunoSEQ multiplex PCR; the TCRdb copy retains only in-frame clones and omits some. The table includes 100,000 to 150,000 clones, over 60% detected once. This sample stems from a study of cytomegalovirus exposure and HLA in healthy donors. Findings and caveats of the study: Rarity characterized most TCR sequences, yet some public TCRs appeared in many donors. Reportedly, diagnosis of cytomegalovirus status by the classifier showed high specificity and sensitivity.

Germline CDR1 is SGHTA and CDR2 is FQGNSA. CDR3 length: 16 residues. V lost 1 base and J lost 4; bases outside the gene matches: 6. This receptor was obtained from a woman aged 60-70 years in good health and CMV-seronegative. Material: PBMCs. V usage is TRBV7-2 and J usage is TRBJ2-1; 8 nucleotides align to TRBD2. In nucleotides, the CDR3 is TGTGCCAGCAGCTTAGGCGGTAGCGGGAAATACAATGAGCAGTTCTTC. Translation: CASSLGGSGKYNEQFF.